This T cell receptor beta chain is from a study of blood T cell repertoires in COVID-19. In the study overall: Sites in the United States, Italy and Spain provided acute and convalescent COVID-19 samples. In each case, the material was cDNA or gDNA derived from T cells, B-cell-depleted T cells, or PBMCs.

CDR3 size: 13 residues. The germline V gene encodes CDR1 LNHDA and CDR2 SQIVND (reference sequence). V lost 10 bases, J lost 7 bases, and 13 bases stayed unmatched. Profiling relied on immunoSEQ multiplex PCR, and the TCRdb table lists in-frame clones only, not all of them. The sample consists of around 190,000 clones, 88% of them appearing once. This clonotype was sampled from a man aged 18 to 30 with active or convalescent COVID-19. This rearrangement joins TRBV19 to TRBJ2-7; 7 nucleotides line up with TRBD1. Input material: peripheral blood. The CDR3 DNA sequence: TGTGCCACCAAAGGGGGCGGGCTGTTGGAGCAGTACTTC. It encodes CATKGGGLLEQYF.